Presented here are 7 T cell receptor beta chains from one specimen sequenced in a study of T cell responses to AZD1222 COVID-19 vaccine. Generated by immunoSEQ multiplex PCR, the TCRdb table keeps only in-frame clones and is missing some. The table shows around 70,000 clones, with about 80% occurring only once. The sample was peripheral blood, taken on day 0 of AZD1222 vaccination. The receptors were gathered from an adult in good health.

This rearrangement joins TRBV10-1 to TRBJ1-3; tentatively, D is TRBD1 (5 bases). This CDR3 is built from 17 residues. The V gene lost 0 bases and the J gene lost 0 bases, with 12 bases spanning the gap. Germline V gene data show CDR1 as WNHNN and CDR2 as SYGVQD (reference sequence). The CDR3: CASSESGAPSSGNTIYF. The CDR3 DNA reads as TGCGCCAGCAGTGAGTCTGGGGCACCGAGCTCTGGAAACACCATATATTTT.

V and J are TRBV5-6 and TRBJ1-3; D is ambiguous. From germline, CDR1 is SGHDT and CDR2 YYEEEE. This CDR3 is built from 17 residues. V lost 2 bases and J 1 base, leaving 16 bases between the germline ends. For the CDR3, the DNA is TGTGCCAGCAGCTTCCTGCCGGGTGGTCGGTCTGGAAACACCATATATTTT. As protein: CASSFLPGGRSGNTIYF.

The chain couples TRBV5-5 to TRBJ2-7; TRBD1 agrees at 10 bases. V shed 2 bases, J shed 4 bases, and the junction held 6 bases outside the gene matches. This CDR3 region has 15 residues. From germline, CDR1 is SGHKS and CDR2 YYEKEE (reference sequence). CDR3 nucleotides: TGTGCCAGCAGCTTTGGAGGGACAGGGGAGTACGAGCAGTACTTC. Its protein product is CASSFGGTGEYEQYF. Full variable domain (outside the CDR3, taken from reference TRBV5-5 and TRBJ2-7): DAGVTQSPTHLIKTRGQQVTLRCSPISGHKSVSWYQQVLGQGPQFIFQYYEKEERGRGNFPDRFSARQFPNYSSELNVNALLLGDSALYLCASSFGGTGEYEQYFGPGTRLTVT.

The sample holds one count of this clone. The chain joins TRBV2 to TRBJ2-3; 12 nucleotides agree with TRBD2. V shed 6 bases, J shed 1 base, and the junction held 2 bases outside the gene matches. CDR1 and CDR2 (germline): SNHLY, FYNNEI. The CDR3 loop spans 15 amino acids. DNA for the CDR3: TGTGCCAGCAGAAGACTAGCGGGGGGCACAGATACGCAGTATTTT. It yields the protein CASRRLAGGTDTQYF.

The chain joins TRBV5-1 to TRBJ1-3, with 8 bases identical to TRBD1. CDR3 size: 14 residues. CDR1 and CDR2 from the germline V gene are SGHRS and YFSETQ. V trimming: 5 bases; J trimming: 1 base; junction bases outside the gene matches: 2. CDR3 in amino acids: CASSTGGSGNTIYF. DNA of the CDR3: TGCGCCAGCAGTACAGGGGGTTCTGGAAACACCATATATTTT.

The sample holds a few counts of this clone. The rearrangement uses TRBV19 and TRBJ1-2, with D perhaps TRBD1 (5 bases). V lost 3 bases to trimming and J lost 4 bases, with 9 bases between them. This CDR3 region has 13 residues. The germline gives CDR1 LNHDA, CDR2 SQIVND (reference sequence). The CDR3: CASSMGQGYGYTF. In DNA, the CDR3 is TGTGCCAGTAGTATGGGGCAGGGCTATGGCTACACCTTC. Full variable domain (missing parts from reference TRBV19 and TRBJ1-2): DGGITQSPKYLFRKEGQNVTLSCEQNLNHDAMYWYRQDPGQGLRLIYYSQIVNDFQKGDIAEGYSVSREKKESFPLTVTSAQKNPTAFYLCASSMGQGYGYTFGSGTRLTVV.

This clone was detected a few times. This rearrangement joins TRBV6-5 to TRBJ1-1; TRBD1 matches 8 bases. Unmatched junction bases numbered 4, after V lost 6 bases and J lost 4 bases. This CDR3 comprises 13 residues. Germline CDR1 MNHEY, CDR2 SVGAGI. DNA of the CDR3: TGTGCCAGCAGCAGCACAGGGGGCACTGAAGCTTTCTTT. It yields the protein CASSSTGGTEAFF.